The entry below describes one T cell receptor beta chain. Trimming at V came to 4 bases and at J to 3 bases, leaving 4 bases not matched to a gene. The length of the CDR3 is 14 residues. In germline, CDR1 is MNHNY, CDR2 SVGAGI (reference sequence). The data were taken from a study of blood T cell repertoires in COVID-19. Background on the study: Spain, Italy and the United States supplied samples that represented acute and convalescent COVID-19. T cells, B-cell-depleted T cells, or PBMCs supplied cDNA or gDNA.

Source study methods: Amplification from reference gene primers served as the basis for estimated nucleated cell counts. Clones were read by immunoSEQ multiplex PCR, and TCRdb kept only the in-frame ones, dropping some. V and J calls and clone size are as listed in that table; D and trimming were resolved from the DNA. The sample contains around 190,000 clones, about four fifths of which appear only once. Input material: peripheral blood. This receptor was obtained from a man in his fifties or sixties with acute or convalescent COVID-19. The chain carries TRBV6-6 and TRBJ2-7; TRBD2 aligns across 9 bases. CDR3 sequence (DNA): TGTGCCAGCAGTTCCACTAGCGGGCGCTACGAGCAGTACTTC. The encoded protein is CASSSTSGRYEQYF.